This T cell receptor (beta chain) was sequenced in a study of T cell responses to AZD1222 COVID-19 vaccine (dated by TCRdb to the early 2020s). As for the study more broadly: TCR sequencing was performed for about 240 trial participants, of whom roughly 200 were given two doses of AZD1222 and around 25 were given two doses of MenACWY control vaccine. Trial participants were enrolled by age into subgroups of 18-55, 56-69 and 70-plus years, and 148, 28 and 57 TCR-sequenced participants, respectively, were included in these subgroups.

The CDR3 regions of human TCRbeta chains were analyzed by immunosequencing. On the authors' methods: TCRs in the repertoires were compared against a reference library of SARS-CoV-2-specific TCRs that had been generated with the MIRA antigen-specificity platform. Breadth was defined as the fraction of unique TCRs that were SARS-CoV-2-associated, and depth was defined as the fraction of total T cells that were SARS-CoV-2-associated. Each spike-specific TCR was assigned to its reactive spike region and to a CD4 or CD8 class using the MIRA data. Log10-transformed breadth and depth values were compared by one-way ANOVA with Sidak's multiple comparisons tests. Not all clones reach the TCRdb copy of this immuneACCESS table, which keeps in-frame sequences only. Checked studies attribute under half of the gap to unresolved V genes and leave the rest unexplained. V, J and clone size reflect that table, while D and trimming were determined from the DNA. The sample records 100,000 to 150,000 clones, approximately 85% of which are singletons. The top ten clonotypes cover approximately 18% of the sample.

Overall study results and their limits: Conclusions about previously exposed vaccinees are limited because only five to seven AZD1222 recipients were SARS-CoV-2 seropositive at baseline. Epitopes outside the regions mutated in the B.1.351 and B.1.1.7 variants were reportedly recognized by nearly half of the unique spike-specific TCRs. After two AZD1222 doses, both the breadth and the depth of spike-specific TCRs were significantly higher than at day 0 and than in MenACWY recipients. Vaccine-associated CD4 TCRs spanned the whole spike protein, with dominant responses in regions 160-218 and 743-854. Because no samples from the day 14 peak response were available, repertoires could be characterized only after the peak T cell response. Most participants were white British and females outnumbered males, and the authors suggested that clonal diversity may have been underestimated. The 56-69-year group was small, and its depth increase did not reach significance, likely because of low power.

The time point label for this specimen denotes: baseline before first vaccination. The treatment or condition label of this sample denotes: meningococcal conjugate vaccine given as trial control. The vaccinee samples were drawn from two UK trials, COV001 and COV002, one of which was a single-blind randomized controlled phase 2/3 trial testing AZD1222 (ChAdOx1 nCoV-19) in healthy adults. For TCRbeta chain sequencing, PBMC samples were collected from trial participants at day 0 and at day 28 after the second dose. The CDR3, from cysteine to phenylalanine, totals 13 residues. Just CDR3 DNA is preserved here, 39 bases in frame from base 1. According to the germline V gene (reference sequence), CDR1 reads LNHDA and CDR2 reads SQIVND. Relative to germline, V is 4 bases shorter and J is 3 bases shorter, with 7 bases between their ends. A remark on this clone: No cognate antigen has been identified for it. Base quality data are lacking; no much larger clone is found one base away.

The sequence was collected from an adult in good health. The rearranged chain carries TRBV19 and TRBJ2-1; tentative D gene TRBD1, with 6 bases matching. This specimen was peripheral blood, taken on day 0 of MenACWY control vaccination. DNA sequence: TGTGCCAGTAGTAGGGACATCTACAATGAGCAGTTCTTC. It is translated as CASSRDIYNEQFF.